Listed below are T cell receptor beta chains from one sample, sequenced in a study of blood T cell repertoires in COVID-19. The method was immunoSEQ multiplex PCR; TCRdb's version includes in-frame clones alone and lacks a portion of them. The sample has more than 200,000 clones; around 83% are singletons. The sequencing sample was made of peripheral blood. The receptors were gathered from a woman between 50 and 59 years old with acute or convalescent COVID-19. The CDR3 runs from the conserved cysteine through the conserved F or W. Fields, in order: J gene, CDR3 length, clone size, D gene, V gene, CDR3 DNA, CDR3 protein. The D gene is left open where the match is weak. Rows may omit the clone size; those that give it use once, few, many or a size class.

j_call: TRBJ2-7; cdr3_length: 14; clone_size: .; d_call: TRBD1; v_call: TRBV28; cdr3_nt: TGTGCCAGCAGTGCAGGGGGCTCCCTATACGAGCAGTACTTC; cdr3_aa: CASSAGGSLYEQYF
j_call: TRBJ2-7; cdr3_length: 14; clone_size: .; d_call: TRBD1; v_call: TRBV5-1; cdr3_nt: TGCGCCAGCAGCTCACAGGGGGCGACGGGGGAGCAGTACTTC; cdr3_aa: CASSSQGATGEQYF
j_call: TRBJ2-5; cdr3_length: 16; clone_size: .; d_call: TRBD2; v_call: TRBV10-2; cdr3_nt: TGCGCCAGCAGTGAGTTCGTTCTAGCGGGTAGGGAGACCCAGTACTTC; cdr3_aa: CASSEFVLAGRETQYF
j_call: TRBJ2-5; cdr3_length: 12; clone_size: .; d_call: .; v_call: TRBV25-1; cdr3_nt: TGTGCCAGCAGTGCGGGCCAAGAGACCCAGTACTTC; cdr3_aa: CASSAGQETQYF
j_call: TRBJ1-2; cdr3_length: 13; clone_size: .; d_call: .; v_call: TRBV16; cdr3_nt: TGTGCCAGCAGCCAAGGCCAGGGGTATGGCTACACCTTC; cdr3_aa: CASSQGQGYGYTF
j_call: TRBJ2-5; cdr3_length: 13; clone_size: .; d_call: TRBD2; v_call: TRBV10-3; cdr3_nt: TGTGCCATCAGTGAAGGCGGGAGCGAGACCCAGTACTTC; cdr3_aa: CAISEGGSETQYF
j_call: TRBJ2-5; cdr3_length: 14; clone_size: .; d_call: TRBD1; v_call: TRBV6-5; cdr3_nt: TGTGCCATCCGGGACAGGGGGATATTAGAGACCCAGTACTTC; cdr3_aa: CAIRDRGILETQYF
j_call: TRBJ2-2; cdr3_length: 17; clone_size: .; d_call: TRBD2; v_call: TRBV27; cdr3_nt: TGTGCCAGCAGTTTATCCCCAGCGGGAGGGATCACCGGGGAGCTGTTTTTT; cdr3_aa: CASSLSPAGGITGELFF
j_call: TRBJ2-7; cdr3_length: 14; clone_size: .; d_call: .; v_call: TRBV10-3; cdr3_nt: TGTGCCATCAGTGATTCAGGGGCAGTCGACGAGCAGTACTTC; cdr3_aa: CAISDSGAVDEQYF
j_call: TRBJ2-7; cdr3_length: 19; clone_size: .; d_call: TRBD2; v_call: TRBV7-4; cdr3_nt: TGTGCCAGCAGCTTAGTACTAGCGGGCCTGAGTATGAGTTCCTACGAGCAGTACTTC; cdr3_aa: CASSLVLAGLSMSSYEQYF
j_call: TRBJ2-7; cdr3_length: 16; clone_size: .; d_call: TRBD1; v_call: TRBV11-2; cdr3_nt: TGTGCCAGCAGCTTAGCCGGCCAGGGACAGTTGGACGAGCAGTACTTC; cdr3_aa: CASSLAGQGQLDEQYF
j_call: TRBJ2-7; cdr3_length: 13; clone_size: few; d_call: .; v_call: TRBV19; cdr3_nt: TGTGCCAGTAGTACGACGGAGGGTCACGAGCAGTACTTC; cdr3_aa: CASSTTEGHEQYF
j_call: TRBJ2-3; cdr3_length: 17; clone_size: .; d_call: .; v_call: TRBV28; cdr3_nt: TGTGCCAGCAGTTCCAAGGCCGGGAACTACCACACAAAGGGGCAGTATTTT; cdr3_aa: CASSSKAGNYHTKGQYF
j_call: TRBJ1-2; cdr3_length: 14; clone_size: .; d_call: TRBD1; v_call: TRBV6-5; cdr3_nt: TGTGCCAGCAGTTACTCGGACAGGCTCTATGGCTACACCTTC; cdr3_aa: CASSYSDRLYGYTF
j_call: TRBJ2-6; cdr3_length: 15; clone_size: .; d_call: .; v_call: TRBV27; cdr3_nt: TGTGCCAGCTCTGGGGAGGTCTCTGGGGCCAACGTCCTGACTTTC; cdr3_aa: CASSGEVSGANVLTF
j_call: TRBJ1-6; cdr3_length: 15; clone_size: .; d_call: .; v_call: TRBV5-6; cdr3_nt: TGTGCCAGCAGCTTTTTCGGGTCCTATAATTCACCCCTCCACTTT; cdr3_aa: CASSFFGSYNSPLHF
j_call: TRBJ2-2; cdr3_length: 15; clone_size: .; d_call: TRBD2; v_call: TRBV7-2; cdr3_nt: TGTGCCAGCAGCTTAGCCAGCGGGAGGGCCGGGGAGCTGTTTTTT; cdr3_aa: CASSLASGRAGELFF
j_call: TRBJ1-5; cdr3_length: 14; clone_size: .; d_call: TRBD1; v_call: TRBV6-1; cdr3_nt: TGTGCCAGCAGTGACAGGGGGGTCAATCAGCCCCAGCATTTT; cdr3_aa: CASSDRGVNQPQHF
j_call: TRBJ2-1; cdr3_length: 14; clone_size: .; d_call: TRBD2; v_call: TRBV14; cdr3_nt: TGTGCCAGCAGCCAAGATAGCGGGAGGTATGAGCAGTTCTTC; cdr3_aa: CASSQDSGRYEQFF
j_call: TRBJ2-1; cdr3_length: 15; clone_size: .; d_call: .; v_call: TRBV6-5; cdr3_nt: TGTGCCAGCAGAGGGGGGGGCGATTCCTACAATGAGCAGTTCTTC; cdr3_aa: CASRGGGDSYNEQFF
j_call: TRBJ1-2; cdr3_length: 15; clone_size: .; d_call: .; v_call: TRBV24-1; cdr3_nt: TGTGCCACCAGTGATGGGGTGACAGAACTTTATGGCTACACCTTC; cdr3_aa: CATSDGVTELYGYTF
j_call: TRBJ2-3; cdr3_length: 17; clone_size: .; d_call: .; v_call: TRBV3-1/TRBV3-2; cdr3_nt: TGTGCCAGCAGCCAAGATTCGACGGACAAGCCCACAGATACGCAGTATTTT; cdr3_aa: CASSQDSTDKPTDTQYF
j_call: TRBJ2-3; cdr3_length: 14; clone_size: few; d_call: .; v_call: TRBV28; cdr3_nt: TGTGCCAGCAGAGCTAGTTATAGCACAGATACGCAGTATTTT; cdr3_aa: CASRASYSTDTQYF
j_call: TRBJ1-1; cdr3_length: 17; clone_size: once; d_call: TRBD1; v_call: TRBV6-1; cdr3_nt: TGTGCCAGCAGTGAGCGGGACAGGGGCCTTGGGGAGACTGAAGCTTTCTTT; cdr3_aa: CASSERDRGLGETEAFF
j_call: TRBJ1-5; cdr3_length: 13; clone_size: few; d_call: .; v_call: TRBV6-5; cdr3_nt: TGTGCCAGCAGTCCTTTCGGGGGTCAGCCCCAGCATTTT; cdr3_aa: CASSPFGGQPQHF
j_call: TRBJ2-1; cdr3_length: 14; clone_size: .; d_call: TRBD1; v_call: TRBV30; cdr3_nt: TGTGCCTCGAACTCCGGGACAGGGAGGCATGAGCAGTTCTTC; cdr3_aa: CASNSGTGRHEQFF
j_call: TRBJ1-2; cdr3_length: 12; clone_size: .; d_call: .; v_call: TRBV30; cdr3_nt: TGTGCCTGGAGTTACCAACAGTATGGCTACACCTTC; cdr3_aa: CAWSYQQYGYTF
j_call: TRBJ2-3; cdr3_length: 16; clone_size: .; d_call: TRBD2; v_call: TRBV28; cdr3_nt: TGTGCCAGCAGCTACAGGACTAGCGGGAGCACAGATACGCAGTATTTT; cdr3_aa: CASSYRTSGSTDTQYF
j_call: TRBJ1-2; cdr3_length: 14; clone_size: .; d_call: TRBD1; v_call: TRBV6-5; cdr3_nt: TGTGCCAGCAGCCTAAAGGGACAGAACTATGGCTACACCTTC; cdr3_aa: CASSLKGQNYGYTF
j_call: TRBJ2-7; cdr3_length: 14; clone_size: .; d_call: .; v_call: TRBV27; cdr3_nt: TGTGCCAGCAGTTTAGGCAGGGGGGCCTACGAGCAGTACTTC; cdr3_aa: CASSLGRGAYEQYF
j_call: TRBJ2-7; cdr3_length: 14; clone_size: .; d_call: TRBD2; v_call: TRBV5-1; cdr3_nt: TGCGCCAGCAGCCGGACTAGCGGGAGAGACGAGCAGTACTTC; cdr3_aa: CASSRTSGRDEQYF
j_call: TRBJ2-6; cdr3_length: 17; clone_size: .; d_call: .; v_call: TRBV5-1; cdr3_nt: TGCGCCAGCAGCTTGGAGGGCGGGAAAAGTGGGGCCAACGTCCTGACTTTC; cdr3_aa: CASSLEGGKSGANVLTF
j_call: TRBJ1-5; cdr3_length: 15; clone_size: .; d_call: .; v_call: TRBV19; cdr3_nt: TGTGCCAGTAGCTACCAGGGCAGGCAGAATCAGCCCCAGCATTTT; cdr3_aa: CASSYQGRQNQPQHF
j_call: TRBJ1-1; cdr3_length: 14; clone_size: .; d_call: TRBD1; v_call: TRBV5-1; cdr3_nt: TGCGCCAGCAGCTTCAGACAGGGAGGCACTGAAGCTTTCTTT; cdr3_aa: CASSFRQGGTEAFF
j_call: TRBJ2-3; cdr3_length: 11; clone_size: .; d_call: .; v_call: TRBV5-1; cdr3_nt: TGCGCCAGCGGGAGTACAGATACGCAGTATTTT; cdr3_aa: CASGSTDTQYF
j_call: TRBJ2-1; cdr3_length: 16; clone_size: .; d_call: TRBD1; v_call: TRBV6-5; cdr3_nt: TGTGCCAGCAGTTACTCGAGCAGGGGGCGATACAATGAGCAGTTCTTC; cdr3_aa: CASSYSSRGRYNEQFF
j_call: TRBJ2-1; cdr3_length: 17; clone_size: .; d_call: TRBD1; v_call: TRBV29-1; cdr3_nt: TGCAGCGTTTCCCGCCCTCCGGGACAGGGGACCTACAATGAGCAGTTCTTC; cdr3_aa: CSVSRPPGQGTYNEQFF
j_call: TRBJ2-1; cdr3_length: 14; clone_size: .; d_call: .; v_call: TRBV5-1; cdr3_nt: TGCGCCAGCAGCTTGTCGGCGGGCAAGCATGAGCAGTTCTTC; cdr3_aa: CASSLSAGKHEQFF
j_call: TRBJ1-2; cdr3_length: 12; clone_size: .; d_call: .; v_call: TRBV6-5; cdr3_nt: TGTGCCAGCAGTCCCATCGAGGGTGGCTACACCTTC; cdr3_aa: CASSPIEGGYTF
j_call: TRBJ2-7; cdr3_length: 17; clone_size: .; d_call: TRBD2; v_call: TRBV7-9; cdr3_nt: TGTGCCAGCAGCTTATCGTCTATGGGACTACCCACCTACGAGCAGTACTTC; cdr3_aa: CASSLSSMGLPTYEQYF
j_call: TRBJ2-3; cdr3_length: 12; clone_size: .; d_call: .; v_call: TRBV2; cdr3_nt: TGTGCCAGCAGCCGGGACTTGGATACGCAGTATTTT; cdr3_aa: CASSRDLDTQYF
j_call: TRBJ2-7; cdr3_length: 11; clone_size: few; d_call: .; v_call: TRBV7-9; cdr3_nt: TGTGCCAGCAGCCTTACCTACGAGCAGTACTTC; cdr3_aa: CASSLTYEQYF
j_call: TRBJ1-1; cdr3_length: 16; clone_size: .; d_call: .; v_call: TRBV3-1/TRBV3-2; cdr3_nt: TGTGCCAGCAGCCCTTACGACAGCGGGAGGAACACTGAAGCTTTCTTT; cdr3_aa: CASSPYDSGRNTEAFF
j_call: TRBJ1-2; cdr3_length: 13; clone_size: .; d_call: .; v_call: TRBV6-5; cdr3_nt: TGTGCCAGCAGTTACCTTGGCAGTGAAGGCTACACCTTC; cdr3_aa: CASSYLGSEGYTF
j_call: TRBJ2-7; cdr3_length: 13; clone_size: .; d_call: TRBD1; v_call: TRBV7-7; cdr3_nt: TGTGCTAGCAGCTGGGGACAGGGAGACGAGCAGTACTTC; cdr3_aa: CASSWGQGDEQYF
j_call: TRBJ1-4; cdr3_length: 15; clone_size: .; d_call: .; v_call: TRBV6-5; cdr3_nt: TGTGCCAGCAGTTATTCGGACAAGTTGGGTGAAAAACTGTTTTTT; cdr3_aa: CASSYSDKLGEKLFF
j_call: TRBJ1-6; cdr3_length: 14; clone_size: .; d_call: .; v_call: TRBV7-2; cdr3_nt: TGTGCCAGCAGTATAAGGGGGATTAATTCACCCCTCCACTTT; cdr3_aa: CASSIRGINSPLHF
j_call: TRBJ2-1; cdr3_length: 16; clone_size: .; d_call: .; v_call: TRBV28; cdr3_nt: TGTGCCAGCAGTAGCTTACCCCAGTGGACTTACAATGAGCAGTTCTTC; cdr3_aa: CASSSLPQWTYNEQFF
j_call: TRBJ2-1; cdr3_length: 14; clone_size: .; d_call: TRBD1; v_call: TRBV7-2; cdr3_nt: TGTGCCAGCAGCTTGAGGACAGGGGTAAATGAGCAGTTCTTC; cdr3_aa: CASSLRTGVNEQFF
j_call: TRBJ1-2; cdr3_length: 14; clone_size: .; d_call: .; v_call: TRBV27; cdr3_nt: TGTGCCAGCAGTTCAACAACCAAGGGGTATGGCTACACCTTC; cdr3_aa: CASSSTTKGYGYTF
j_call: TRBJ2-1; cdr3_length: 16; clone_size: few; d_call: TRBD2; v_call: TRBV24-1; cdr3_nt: TGTGCCACCAGTGACGAAGCGGGAGGGAGTTACAATGAGCAGTTCTTC; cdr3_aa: CATSDEAGGSYNEQFF
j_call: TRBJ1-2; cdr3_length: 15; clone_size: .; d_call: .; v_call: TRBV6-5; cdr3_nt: TGTGCCAGCAGTTACTCAGGGCAGGGTGGCTATGGCTACACCTTC; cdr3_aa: CASSYSGQGGYGYTF
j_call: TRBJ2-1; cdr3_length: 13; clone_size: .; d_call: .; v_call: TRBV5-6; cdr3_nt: TGTGCCAGCAGCTTGATCTCTGAGGGTGAGCAGTTCTTC; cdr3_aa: CASSLISEGEQFF
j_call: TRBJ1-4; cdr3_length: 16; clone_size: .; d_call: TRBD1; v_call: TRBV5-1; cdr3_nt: TGCGCCAGCAGCTCCGACACGGACAGGGGACGAGAAAAACTGTTTTTT; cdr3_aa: CASSSDTDRGREKLFF
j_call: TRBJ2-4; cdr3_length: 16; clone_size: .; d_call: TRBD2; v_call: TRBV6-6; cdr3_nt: TGTGCCAGCAGTTACTCGGGGGGGAGCGCCAAAAACATTCAGTACTTC; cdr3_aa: CASSYSGGSAKNIQYF